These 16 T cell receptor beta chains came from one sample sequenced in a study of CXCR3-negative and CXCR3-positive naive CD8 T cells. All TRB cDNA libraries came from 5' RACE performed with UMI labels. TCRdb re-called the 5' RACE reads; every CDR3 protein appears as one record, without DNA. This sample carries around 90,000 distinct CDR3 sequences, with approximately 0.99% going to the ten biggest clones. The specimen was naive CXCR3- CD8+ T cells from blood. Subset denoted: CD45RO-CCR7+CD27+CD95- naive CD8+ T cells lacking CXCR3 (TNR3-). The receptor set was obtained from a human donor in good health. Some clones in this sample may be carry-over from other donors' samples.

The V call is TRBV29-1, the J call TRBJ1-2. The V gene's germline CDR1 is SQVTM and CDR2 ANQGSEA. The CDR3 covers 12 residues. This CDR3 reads CSVEVQSGGYTF.

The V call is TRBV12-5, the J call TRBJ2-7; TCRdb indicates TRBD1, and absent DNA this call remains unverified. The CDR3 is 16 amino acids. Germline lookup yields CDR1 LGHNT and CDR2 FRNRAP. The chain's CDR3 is CASGRSSGGTAARQYF.

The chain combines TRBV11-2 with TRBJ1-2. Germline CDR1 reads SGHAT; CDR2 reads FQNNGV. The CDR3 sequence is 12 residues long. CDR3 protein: CASSESGRLFTF.

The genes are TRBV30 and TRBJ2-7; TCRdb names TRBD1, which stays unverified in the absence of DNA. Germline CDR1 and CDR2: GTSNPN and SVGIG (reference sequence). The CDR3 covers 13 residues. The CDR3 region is CAWSDGTEYEQYF.

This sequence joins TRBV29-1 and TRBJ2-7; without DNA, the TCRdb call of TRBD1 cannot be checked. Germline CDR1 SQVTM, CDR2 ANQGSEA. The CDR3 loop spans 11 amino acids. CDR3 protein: CSVESGGEQYF.

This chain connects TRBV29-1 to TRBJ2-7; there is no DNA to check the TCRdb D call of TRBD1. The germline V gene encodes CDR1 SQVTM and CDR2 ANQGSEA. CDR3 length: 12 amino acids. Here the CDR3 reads CSVEIDSYEQYF.

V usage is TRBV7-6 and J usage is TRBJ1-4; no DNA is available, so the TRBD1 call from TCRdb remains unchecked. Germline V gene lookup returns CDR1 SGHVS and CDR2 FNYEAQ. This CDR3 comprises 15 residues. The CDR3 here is CASSLGRGPDEKLFF.

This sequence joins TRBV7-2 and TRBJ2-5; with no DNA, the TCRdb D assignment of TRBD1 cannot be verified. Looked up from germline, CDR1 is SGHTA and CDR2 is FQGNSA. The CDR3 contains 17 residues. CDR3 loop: CASSLTRGTGAGETQYF.

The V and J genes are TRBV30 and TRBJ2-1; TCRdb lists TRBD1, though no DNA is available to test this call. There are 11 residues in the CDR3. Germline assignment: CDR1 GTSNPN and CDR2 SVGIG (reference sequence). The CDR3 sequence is CAWHRDREQFF. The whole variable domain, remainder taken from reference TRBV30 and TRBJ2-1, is SQTIHQWPATLVQPVGSPLSLECTVEGTSNPNLYWYRQAAGRGLQLLFYSVGIGQISSEVPQNLSASRPQDRQFILSSKKLLLSDSGFYLCAWHRDREQFFGPGTRLTVL.

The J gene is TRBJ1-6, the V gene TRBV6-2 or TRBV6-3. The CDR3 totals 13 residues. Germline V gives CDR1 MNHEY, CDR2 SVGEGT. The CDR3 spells CASSYSDNSPLHF.

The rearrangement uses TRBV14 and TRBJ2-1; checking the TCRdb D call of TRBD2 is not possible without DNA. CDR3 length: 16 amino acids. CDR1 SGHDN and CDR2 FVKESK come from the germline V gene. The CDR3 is CASSPFSGISYNEQFF.

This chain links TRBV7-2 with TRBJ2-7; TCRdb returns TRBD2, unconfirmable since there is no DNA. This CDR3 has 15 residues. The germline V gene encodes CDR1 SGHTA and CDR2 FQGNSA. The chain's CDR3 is CASSLAWGPAGEQYF.

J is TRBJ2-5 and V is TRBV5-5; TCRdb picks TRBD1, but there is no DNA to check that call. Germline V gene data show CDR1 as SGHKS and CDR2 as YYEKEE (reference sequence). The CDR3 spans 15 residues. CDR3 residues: CASSLGGLGGETQYF.

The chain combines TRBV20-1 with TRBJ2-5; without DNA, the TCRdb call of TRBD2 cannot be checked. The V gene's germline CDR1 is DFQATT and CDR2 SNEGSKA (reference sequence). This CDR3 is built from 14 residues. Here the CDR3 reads CSASTGTSSETQYF.

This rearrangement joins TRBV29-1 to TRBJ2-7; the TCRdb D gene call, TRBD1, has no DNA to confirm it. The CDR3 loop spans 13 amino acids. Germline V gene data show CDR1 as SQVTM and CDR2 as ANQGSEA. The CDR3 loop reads CSVTRGGTYEQYF.

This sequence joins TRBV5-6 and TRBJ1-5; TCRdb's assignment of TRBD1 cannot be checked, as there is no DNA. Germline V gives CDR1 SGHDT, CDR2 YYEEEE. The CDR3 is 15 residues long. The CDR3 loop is CASSLAGGGGQPQHF.